One and the same sample provided the 19 T cell receptor beta chains below, sequenced in a study of identifying expanded T cells in peripheral blood (dated by TCRdb to between 2019 and 2020). Libraries were made using the immunoSEQ multiplex PCR assay. TCRdb limited this immuneACCESS table to in-frame rearrangements with V and J called. A share of clones is missing; checked studies link under half to unresolved V genes, and the rest is unexplained. In all, the sample holds about 78,000 clones, and 70% to 90% of those were seen once. Around 19% of the sample is in the top ten clones. What was sequenced was blood. These TCRs come from a person aged 18 to 70 in good health.

The V and J genes are TRBV30 and TRBJ2-1; a weak D match, TRBD2 (5 bases). The V gene's germline CDR1 is GTSNPN and CDR2 SVGIG (reference sequence). The germline V and J ends were trimmed by 6 bases and 0 bases, with 9 bases remaining between them. This CDR3 has 13 residues. In DNA, the CDR3 is TGTGCCTGCCAGCGGAGCTCCTACAATGAGCAGTTCTTC. Amino acids: CACQRSSYNEQFF.

The chain employs TRBV19 and TRBJ1-4; 7 bases are shared with TRBD1. The CDR3 loop spans 14 amino acids. J was trimmed by 4 bases and V by 6 bases; bases with no gene match: 5. CDR1 is LNHDA and CDR2 is SQIVND in the germline V gene (reference sequence). The CDR3 DNA reads as TGTGCCAGTAGGATGGGACAGAATAATGAAAAACTGTTTTTT. Its protein product is CASRMGQNNEKLFF.

The chain combines TRBV18 with TRBJ2-7; D is ambiguous. The V end lost 0 bases, the J end lost 4 bases, and 10 bases lay between the germline ends. The CDR3 covers 14 residues. Germline-derived CDR1 and CDR2 are KGHSH and LQKENI. CDR3 protein: CASSPPSRNYEQYF. CDR3 DNA: TGTGCCAGCTCACCACCATCCCGGAATTACGAGCAGTACTTC.

V gene TRBV7-8 combines with J gene TRBJ1-6; 7 nucleotides align to TRBD1. CDR3 length equals 16 residues. Germline V gene data show CDR1 as SGHVS and CDR2 as FQNEAQ. Trimming removed 5 bases from V and 7 bases from J; junction bases left unmatched: 11. CDR3: CASSLSTGTVNSPLHF. CDR3 in DNA: TGTGCCAGCAGCCTATCCACCGGGACAGTAAATTCACCCCTCCACTTT.

This clone has just a few counts. The CDR3 is CAIRADEKLFF. The DNA for the CDR3 is TGTGCCATCCGGGCCGATGAAAAACTGTTTTTT. The chain carries TRBV6-1 and TRBJ1-4; D is uncertain. Trimming removed 10 bases at V and 6 bases at J, with 9 bases between. CDR3 length equals 11 residues. Germline CDR1 is MNHNS and CDR2 is SASEGT.

Turning to this clone: A junction boundary mismatches the germline segment, possibly from a read error. The chain carries TRBV7-7 and TRBJ2-6; D not resolved. The V gene's germline CDR1 is SSHAT and CDR2 FNYEAQ (reference sequence). This CDR3 has 13 amino acids. DNA of the CDR3: TGTGCTAGCAGCCCCTCTGGGGCCAACGTCCTGACTTTC. Translation: CASSPSGANVLTF.

This rearrangement joins TRBV19 to TRBJ2-1; TRBD2 is a possible D gene (7 bases). The CDR3 runs to 15 residues. Germline-derived CDR1 and CDR2 are LNHDA and SQIVND (reference sequence). V lost 3 bases and J lost 4, with 13 bases in between. The CDR3 sequence: CASSIGGGGYNEQFF. CDR3 in DNA: TGTGCCAGTAGTATTGGGGGAGGGGGGTACAATGAGCAGTTCTTC.

The genes are TRBV28 and TRBJ2-2; 10 positions match TRBD2. Germline CDR1 MDHEN, CDR2 SYDVKM. The CDR3 covers 15 residues. V shed 8 bases, J shed 3 bases, and the junction held 6 bases outside the gene matches. Here the CDR3 reads CASRRLAGDTGELFF. CDR3 coding DNA: TGTGCCAGCCGAAGGCTAGCGGGGGACACCGGGGAGCTGTTTTTT.

The rearrangement joins TRBV5-1 to TRBJ2-2; TRBD2 agrees at 8 bases. The CDR3 contains 18 residues. V trimming: 3 bases; J trimming: 4 bases; junction bases outside the gene matches: 14. CDR1 is SGHRS, CDR2 YFSETQ, per germline. CDR3 sequence: CASSSSPGGPFSTGELFF. CDR3 in DNA: TGCGCCAGCAGCTCCTCCCCGGGAGGGCCTTTTAGCACCGGGGAGCTGTTTTTT.

In its sample, this clone was seen many times. The rearrangement uses TRBV6-5 and TRBJ2-7, with 8 bases that match TRBD1. The ends lost 3 bases at V and 8 bases at J; junction bases unmatched: 6. CDR1 is MNHEY, CDR2 SVGAGI, per germline. CDR3 length: 13 amino acids. Here the CDR3 DNA reads TGTGCCAGCAGTTATGGAGGACAGGGCAAGCAGTACTTC. Its translation is CASSYGGQGKQYF.

A few counts support this clone. V and J are TRBV2 and TRBJ1-2; D remains ambiguous. The ends were cut back, 7 bases at V and 4 bases at J, with 10 bases in the middle. This CDR3 region has 12 residues. Germline CDR1 reads SNHLY; CDR2 reads FYNNEI. The CDR3 bases are TGTGCCAGCACGGGAGAGACCTATGGCTACACCTTC. It encodes CASTGETYGYTF.

V and J are TRBV7-2 and TRBJ1-2; D unclear. The CDR3 runs 12 residues. V was cut by 4 bases and J by 0 bases, with 3 bases left in between. Germline assignment: CDR1 SGHTA and CDR2 FQGNSA. CDR3 nucleotides: TGTGCCAGCAGCTATTCTAACTATGGCTACACCTTC. Translation: CASSYSNYGYTF.

The chain employs TRBV5-1 and TRBJ2-5, with D hard to call. The V and J ends lost 0 bases and 5 bases respectively, with 14 bases between them. The CDR3 covers 15 residues. CDR1 and CDR2 from the germline V gene are SGHRS and YFSETQ. The CDR3 DNA reads TGCGCCAGCAGCTTGGAGAGTCGGCGAGAGGAGACCCAGTACTTC. It codes for CASSLESRREETQYF.

This clone was counted only a few times. The chain combines TRBV9 with TRBJ2-1; 7 nucleotides line up with TRBD2. V lost 3 bases, J lost 0 bases, and 3 bases stayed unmatched. Per germline, CDR1 SGDLS and CDR2 YYNGEE. The CDR3 loop spans 15 amino acids. CDR3 loop: CASSEREGSYNEQFF. In DNA form, the CDR3 reads TGTGCCAGCAGCGAGAGGGAGGGCTCCTACAATGAGCAGTTCTTC.

This sequence joins TRBV18 and TRBJ2-3; TRBD2 is a possible D gene (6 bases). The CDR3 has 14 residues. Germline assignment: CDR1 KGHSH and CDR2 LQKENI. Trimming stripped 1 base from V and 13 bases from J, with 18 bases between. The CDR3 DNA reads as TGTGCCAGCTCACCACGTTCCGGGGAGGTGGGAGAGTATTTT. It encodes CASSPRSGEVGEYF.

The chain couples TRBV5-6 to TRBJ1-1; TRBD1 is a possible D gene (5 bases). V was shortened by 1 base and J by 4 bases, with 14 bases between the two germline ends. Per the germline V gene, CDR1 is SGHDT and CDR2 is YYEEEE. CDR3 length: 15 residues. The CDR3 DNA follows: TGTGCCAGCAGCTTGTCCGCGGGGGGGAGCACTGAAGCTTTCTTT. Protein: CASSLSAGGSTEAFF.

This clone was observed once. The rearrangement joins TRBV11-1 to TRBJ2-5; the D gene is possibly TRBD2 (6 bases). There are 12 residues in the CDR3. V was trimmed by 5 bases and J by 4 bases, leaving 8 bases between them. The V gene's germline CDR1 is SGHAT and CDR2 FQDESV (reference sequence). This CDR3 is CASSPAGETQYF. The CDR3 nucleotides read TGTGCCAGCAGCCCAGCGGGAGAGACCCAGTACTTC.

J is TRBJ2-7 and V is TRBV2; a possible D gene is TRBD1 (5 bases). Germline lookup yields CDR1 SNHLY and CDR2 FYNNEI. V lost 9 bases and J 1 base, leaving 16 bases between the germline ends. CDR3 length: 14 residues. CDR3 DNA: TGTGCCAGGCAAGACAGTCGCCATTCCTACGAGCAGTACTTC. Amino acid sequence: CARQDSRHSYEQYF. Drawing the rest from reference TRBV2 and TRBJ2-7, the complete variable domain is EPEVTQTPSHQVTQMGQEVILRCVPISNHLYFYWYRQILGQKVEFLVSFYNNEISEKSEIFDDQFSVERPDGSNFTLKIRSTKLEDSAMYFCARQDSRHSYEQYFGPGTRLTVT.

The chain links TRBV4-2 to TRBJ2-3; TRBD2 matches 10 bases. The CDR3 contains 17 residues. Per germline, CDR1 LGHNA and CDR2 YNFKEQ. Germline trimming cut 2 bases from V and 2 bases from J; bases unmatched to any gene: 7. CDR3 in DNA: TGTGCCAGCAGCCAATATACGGGACTAGCGAACACAGATACGCAGTATTTT. Protein sequence: CASSQYTGLANTDTQYF.